This TCR beta chain appears in the sequencing data of a study of cytomegalovirus exposure and HLA in healthy donors. As for this clone: Its antigen is unknown.

PCR primers comprised 60 Vbeta and 13 Jbeta primers. Assay used: immunoSEQ multiplex PCR; TCRdb lists only in-frame clones, some missing. This table has roughly 130,000 clones, roughly 79% appearing once. Overall study findings and caveats: Later analysis identified a missense DCLRE1C variant that was linked to TCR beta V- and J-gene trimming.

The CDR3 is made up of 14 amino acids. Germline assignment: CDR1 MGHDK and CDR2 SYGVNS. V lost 6 bases and J lost 6, with 17 bases in between. Unrecorded immune exposures were likely, despite nominal health at sampling. The V and J genes are TRBV25-1 and TRBJ2-5; D may be TRBD1 (6 bases). The sequencing sample was made of PBMCs. The TCR comes from a woman aged 50 to 60 in good health and CMV-seronegative. CDR3 amino acids: CASSLTGSVQTQYF. For the CDR3, the DNA is TGTGCCAGCAGCCTTACAGGGTCAGTACAGACCCAGTACTTC.